This passage covers 28 T cell receptor beta chains from one sample sequenced in a study of technical replicates of blood from a few donors. The protocol was immunoSEQ multiplex PCR, while the TCRdb copy is restricted to in-frame clones and leaves out a portion. The sample includes approximately 76,000 clones, roughly 91% of them seen just once. Sequenced: T cells isolated from PBMCs. Receptor source: a human donor in good health.

The chain joins TRBV19 to TRBJ1-1; D unresolved. The CDR3 covers 12 residues. With 5 bases removed from V and 9 bases from J, the gap between germline ends came to 13 bases. Germline V gives CDR1 LNHDA, CDR2 SQIVND (reference sequence). Written as DNA, the CDR3 is TGTGCCAGTAGTTGGGCCGGTTTGCAAGCTTTCTTT. This encodes CASSWAGLQAFF.

This rearrangement joins TRBV5-1 to TRBJ2-3, with TRBD1 matching 8 bases. Trimming cost V 3 bases and J 4 bases; bases outside gene matches: 10. This CDR3 is built from 16 residues. Germline loops: CDR1 SGHRS, CDR2 YFSETQ. CDR3 DNA sequence: TGCGCCAGCAGCTCTGGACAGGGTTGGGTCGCAGATACGCAGTATTTT. Encoded protein: CASSSGQGWVADTQYF.

V usage is TRBV19 and J usage is TRBJ1-1; TRBD1 is a possible D gene (6 bases). Germline loops: CDR1 LNHDA, CDR2 SQIVND (reference sequence). The CDR3 has 13 amino acids. V shed 10 bases and J shed 2 bases, with 14 bases lying between them. The CDR3 DNA is TGTGCCATCTCGGACAGAAGCAACACTGAAGCTTTCTTT. It encodes CAISDRSNTEAFF.

The rearrangement joins TRBV5-6 to TRBJ1-1; TRBD1 is a possible D gene (5 bases). CDR3 size: 12 residues. From germline, CDR1 is SGHDT and CDR2 YYEEEE. V was pared by 1 base and J by 8 bases, with 9 bases between. The DNA of the CDR3 is TGTGCCAGCAGCTTGATGACAGAAGAAGCTTTCTTT. Protein product: CASSLMTEEAFF.

This clone occurred once. This chain uses TRBV6-6 with TRBJ2-7; 11 bases agree with TRBD1. Germline loops: CDR1 MNHNY, CDR2 SVGAGI (reference sequence). The V segment lost 6 bases and the J segment 4 bases; nucleotides outside the gene matches: 5. The CDR3 sequence is 14 residues long. The CDR3 coding sequence is TGTGCCAGCAGGCTGGGACAGGGGGTATACGAGCAGTACTTC. Its translation is CASRLGQGVYEQYF.

Comment on this clone: Sequence at one end of the junction differs from germline and may be a read error. The chain employs TRBV2 and TRBJ2-3; D is uncertain. CDR3 length equals 14 residues. Germline CDR1 SNHLY, CDR2 FYNNEI. CDR3 protein: CASGDLELADTQYF. As DNA, the CDR3 is TGTGCCAGCGGTGATCTAGAGCTGGCAGATACGCAGTATTTT.

The gene calls are TRBV9 and TRBJ2-1; a possible D gene is TRBD2 (6 bases). Germline values: CDR1 SGDLS, CDR2 YYNGEE. The CDR3 extends over 13 amino acids. V lost 2 bases and J 14 bases, leaving 17 bases between the germline ends. The CDR3 coding sequence is TGTGCCAGCAGCGTTGAAGAGAACGTAGCGGAGTTCTTC. Encoded protein: CASSVEENVAEFF.

The chain is built from TRBV19 and TRBJ2-2; perhaps TRBD1 as D (6 bases). The CDR3 sequence is 15 residues long. Germline lookup yields CDR1 LNHDA and CDR2 SQIVND (reference sequence). The germline V and J ends were trimmed by 7 bases and 7 bases, with 19 bases remaining between them. The CDR3 DNA follows: TGTGCCAGTATAGGGGGAGCGGACACCGGCGGGGAGCTGTTTTTT. The encoded protein is CASIGGADTGGELFF.

The chain has TRBV7-8 and TRBJ1-5; TRBD1 agrees at 7 bases. V lost 0 bases and J lost 0; bases outside the gene matches: 8. Germline V gene lookup returns CDR1 SGHVS and CDR2 FQNEAQ. There are 18 residues in the CDR3. CDR3 nucleotide sequence: TGTGCCAGCAGCTTAGCGCAGGCCAGGGGGAATAGCAATCAGCCCCAGCATTTT. Translation gives CASSLAQARGNSNQPQHF.

J is TRBJ2-7 and V is TRBV4-1, with D perhaps matching TRBD1 (6 bases). CDR1 is MGHRA, CDR2 YSYEKL, per germline. V dropped 4 bases and J dropped 3 bases, with 16 bases sitting between them. The CDR3 is 15 amino acids. CDR3 protein: CASSLYRDAIYEQYF. The CDR3 DNA reads as TGCGCCAGCAGCCTTTACAGGGATGCCATCTACGAGCAGTACTTC.

The chain combines TRBV6-4 with TRBJ2-3; 7 nucleotides agree with TRBD2. The V and J ends lost 7 bases and 1 base, in that order; junction bases with no gene match: 8. Germline values: CDR1 MRHNA, CDR2 SNTAGT. There are 15 residues in the CDR3. The CDR3: CASTHEAGGTDTQYF. DNA for the CDR3: TGTGCCAGCACCCATGAGGCGGGGGGCACAGATACGCAGTATTTT.

The chain carries TRBV5-6 and TRBJ2-2, with D tentatively TRBD2 (6 bases). CDR1 and CDR2 (germline): SGHDT, YYEEEE. V shed 6 bases and J shed 5 bases, with 17 bases lying between them. The CDR3 contains 15 residues. The CDR3: CASTRVLGSTGELFF. The CDR3 DNA follows: TGTGCCAGCACCAGGGTCCTCGGGAGTACCGGGGAGCTGTTTTTT.

This clone was detected only a few times. This chain connects TRBV29-1 to TRBJ1-1, with 8 bases that match TRBD1. After removal of 2 bases from V and 4 bases from J, the junction contained 3 bases not matched to a gene. Germline CDR1 and CDR2: SQVTM and ANQGSEA. The CDR3 contains 13 residues. The CDR3 coding sequence is TGCAGCGTTGAACAGGGGGCGGTCACTGAAGCTTTCTTT. This encodes CSVEQGAVTEAFF.

The rearrangement joins TRBV4-1 to TRBJ1-4; D perhaps matches TRBD1 (5 bases). The germline CDR1 and CDR2 sequences are MGHRA and YSYEKL. The V end lost 10 bases, the J end lost 2 bases, and 17 bases lay between the germline ends. The CDR3 totals 15 residues. CDR3 DNA: TGCGCCACAACCAGAACCGCAGGGACTAATGAAAAACTGTTTTTT. Translation gives CATTRTAGTNEKLFF.

This chain links TRBV7-9 with TRBJ2-1; D unclear. V lost 3 bases to trimming and J lost 0 bases, with 6 bases between them. The CDR3 has 14 amino acids. Germline lookup yields CDR1 SEHNR and CDR2 FQNEAQ (reference sequence). Written as DNA, the CDR3 is TGTGCCAGCAGCTTCGAGAGCTCCTACAATGAGCAGTTCTTC. This sequence encodes CASSFESSYNEQFF.

This clone was seen once. V and J are TRBV7-9 and TRBJ2-1, with D perhaps TRBD1 (7 bases). The CDR3 contains 14 residues. CDR1 is SEHNR and CDR2 is FQNEAQ in the germline V gene (reference sequence). Trimming left V 5 bases short and J 9 bases short, with 17 bases between. DNA for the CDR3: TGTGCCAGCAGCCAGGGGGTTTCCGGGGGTGAGCAGTTCTTC. Translated: CASSQGVSGGEQFF.

The J gene is TRBJ2-5, the V gene TRBV4-1, with 9 bases identical to TRBD2. Germline lookup yields CDR1 MGHRA and CDR2 YSYEKL. J lost 5 bases, V lost 3 bases, and 7 bases had no gene match. This CDR3 comprises 15 residues. CDR3 region: CASSQSAGGTETQYF. Written as DNA, the CDR3 is TGCGCCAGCAGCCAGAGTGCGGGGGGGACGGAGACCCAGTACTTC.

The rearrangement joins TRBV15 to TRBJ2-1; 10 bases agree with TRBD2. The junction had 11 bases not matched to a gene; V was cut back by 7 bases and J by 2 bases. Germline assignment: CDR1 LNHNV and CDR2 YYDKDF (reference sequence). The CDR3 spans 17 residues. For the CDR3, the DNA is TGTGCCACCAAGGCTAGCGGGGGTAGGGGGACCTACAATGAGCAGTTCTTC. It yields the protein CATKASGGRGTYNEQFF.

V gene TRBV4-1 combines with J gene TRBJ2-7, with D possibly TRBD2 on 6 matching bases. Germline CDR1 is MGHRA and CDR2 is YSYEKL. With 0 bases removed from V and 3 bases from J, the gap between germline ends came to 21 bases. The CDR3 has 18 amino acids. CDR3 loop: CASSQDPRRRGGDYEQYF. The CDR3 nucleotides are TGCGCCAGCAGCCAAGATCCTCGGCGGCGAGGCGGGGACTACGAGCAGTACTTC.

The rearrangement uses TRBV16 and TRBJ2-7; 7 nucleotides line up with TRBD1. Germline assignment: CDR1 KGHSY and CDR2 FQNENV. J lost 5 bases, V lost 3 bases, and 4 bases had no gene match. The CDR3 is 13 amino acids. CDR3 sequence (DNA): TGTGCCAGCAGCCACAACAGGGGCCACGAGCAGTACTTC. Protein product: CASSHNRGHEQYF.

This chain links TRBV11-3 with TRBJ2-7; TRBD2 agrees at 9 bases. The CDR3 is 14 amino acids. CDR1 is SGHNT, CDR2 YENEEA, per germline. V gave up 6 bases and J gave up 2 bases; unmatched junction bases: 5. The CDR3 nucleotides read TGTGCCAGCAGGGCGGGGGGGTCGCCCTACGAGCAGTACTTC. Amino acid sequence: CASRAGGSPYEQYF.

J is TRBJ2-7 and V is TRBV5-1; D is unclear. The CDR3 covers 15 residues. Trimming removed 0 bases at V and 2 bases at J, with 12 bases between. Per germline, CDR1 SGHRS and CDR2 YFSETQ. CDR3 residues: CASSLAGERTYEQYF. CDR3 DNA sequence: TGCGCCAGCAGCTTGGCCGGCGAGCGTACCTACGAGCAGTACTTC.

The J gene is TRBJ2-3, the V gene TRBV7-6; 12 bases fit TRBD1. CDR3 length: 18 amino acids. V was pared by 5 bases and J by 8 bases, with 17 bases of the junction left unmatched. Germline CDR1 SGHVS, CDR2 FNYEAQ. The CDR3, as DNA: TGTGCCAGCAGCCCACCGGGACAGGGGGCTAAAGGGTATGGTACGCAGTATTTT. This sequence encodes CASSPPGQGAKGYGTQYF.

The rearrangement uses TRBV6-1 and TRBJ2-3; 7 bases line up with TRBD2. The germline gives CDR1 MNHNS, CDR2 SASEGT. The CDR3 has 14 residues. After removal of 2 bases from V and 2 bases from J, the junction contained 1 base not matched to a gene. CDR3 residues: CASSERGDTDTQYF. The DNA of the CDR3 is TGTGCCAGCAGTGAACGGGGGGACACAGATACGCAGTATTTT.

The chain joins TRBV5-4 to TRBJ1-1; no clear D. Germline lookup yields CDR1 SGHNT and CDR2 YYREEE (reference sequence). Trimming cost V 0 bases and J 1 base, with 10 bases left between them. This CDR3 is 15 amino acids long. CDR3 sequence: CASSLAAVTNTEAFF. The DNA of the CDR3 is TGTGCCAGCAGCTTGGCCGCAGTTACGAACACTGAAGCTTTCTTT. Together with reference TRBV5-4 and TRBJ1-1, the CDR3 gives the full variable domain: ETGVTQSPTHLIKTRGQQVTLRCSSQSGHNTVSWYQQALGQGPQFIFQYYREEENGRGNFPPRFSGLQFPNYSSELNVNALELDDSALYLCASSLAAVTNTEAFFGQGTRLTVV.

CDR3 nucleotides: TGCGCCAGCAGCCAAGAGGGCCGGAACGAGCAGTACTTC. Residues: CASSQEGRNEQYF. This chain connects TRBV4-1 to TRBJ2-7; no definite D call. The CDR3 loop spans 13 amino acids. Trimming stripped 0 bases from V and 5 bases from J, with 8 bases between. Germline loops: CDR1 MGHRA, CDR2 YSYEKL.

The chain joins TRBV27 to TRBJ1-1; D possibly corresponds to TRBD1 (6 bases). Trimming cost V 3 bases and J 3 bases, with 17 bases left between them. Per germline, CDR1 MNHEY and CDR2 SMNVEV (reference sequence). The CDR3 runs to 16 residues. This chain's CDR3 is CASSLDSTETDTEAFF. In DNA, the CDR3 is TGTGCCAGCAGTTTGGACAGCACCGAAACTGACACTGAAGCTTTCTTT.

CDR3 bases: TGTGCCACCAGCACCGGGGGGGCGGGGCACAATGAGCAGTTCTTC. It codes for CATSTGGAGHNEQFF. The chain has TRBV15 and TRBJ2-1, with 8 bases matching TRBD2. With V trimmed by 4 bases and J by 5 bases, 7 bases remained unmatched. The CDR3 is 15 amino acids. The germline V gene has CDR1 LNHNV and CDR2 YYDKDF (reference sequence).